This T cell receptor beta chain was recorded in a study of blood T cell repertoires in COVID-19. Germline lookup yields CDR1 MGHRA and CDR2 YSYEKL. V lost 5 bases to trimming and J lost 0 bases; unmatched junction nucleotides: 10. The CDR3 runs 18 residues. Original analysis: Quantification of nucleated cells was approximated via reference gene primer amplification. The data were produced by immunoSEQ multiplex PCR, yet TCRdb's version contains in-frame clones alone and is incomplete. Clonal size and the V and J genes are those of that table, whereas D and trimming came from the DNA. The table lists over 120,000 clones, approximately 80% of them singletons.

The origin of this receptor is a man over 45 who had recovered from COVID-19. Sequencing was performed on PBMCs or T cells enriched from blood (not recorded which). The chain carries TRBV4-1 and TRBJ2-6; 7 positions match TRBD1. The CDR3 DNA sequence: TGCGCCAGCAGCACTTCGACAGGGTCTAACTCTGGGGCCAACGTCCTGACTTTC. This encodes CASSTSTGSNSGANVLTF.